In its sample, the clone carrying this T cell receptor (beta chain) was seen many times. The antigen is undetermined. Unique molecular identifiers were built into the TCRbeta library. A single record per CDR3 protein comes from TCRdb applying MiXCR to the PCR reads. This table holds more than 90,000 distinct CDR3 sequences, 10% found once. The sample originates from a study of T-cell reconstitution after alpha-beta-depleted transplantation in children. The CDR3 loop spans 14 amino acids. V shed 2 bases, J shed 6 bases, and the junction held 6 bases outside the gene matches. CDR1 and CDR2 from the germline V gene are SEHNR and FQNEAQ (reference sequence). Whole-study findings and limits: By one year post-transplant, T-cell counts and diversity largely arose from T cells that were newly produced. Two months or so post-transplant, alpha-beta T cells reportedly derived from several hundred expanded graft clones. At day 60, the high TCRbeta diversity found in some patients originated from recipient T cells and thymic progenitors that had survived.

This TCR derives from a boy aged 2-15 years with acute lymphoblastic leukemia, due to receive a stem cell transplant. This specimen consisted of PBMCs, obtained before TCRalphabeta/CD19-depleted stem cell transplant. The rearrangement links TRBV7-9 to TRBJ2-7; 8 bases agree with TRBD1. CDR3 in amino acids: CASSLNGQGSEQYF. The CDR3 nucleotides are TGTGCCAGCAGCTTAAATGGACAGGGAAGCGAGCAGTACTTC. The variable domain in full, with the rest retrieved from reference TRBV7-9 and TRBJ2-7, is DTGVSQNPRHKITKRGQNVTFRCDPISEHNRLYWYRQTLGQGPEFLTYFQNEAQLEKSRLLSDRFSAERPKGSFSTLEIQRTEQGDSAMYLCASSLNGQGSEQYFGPGTRLTVT.